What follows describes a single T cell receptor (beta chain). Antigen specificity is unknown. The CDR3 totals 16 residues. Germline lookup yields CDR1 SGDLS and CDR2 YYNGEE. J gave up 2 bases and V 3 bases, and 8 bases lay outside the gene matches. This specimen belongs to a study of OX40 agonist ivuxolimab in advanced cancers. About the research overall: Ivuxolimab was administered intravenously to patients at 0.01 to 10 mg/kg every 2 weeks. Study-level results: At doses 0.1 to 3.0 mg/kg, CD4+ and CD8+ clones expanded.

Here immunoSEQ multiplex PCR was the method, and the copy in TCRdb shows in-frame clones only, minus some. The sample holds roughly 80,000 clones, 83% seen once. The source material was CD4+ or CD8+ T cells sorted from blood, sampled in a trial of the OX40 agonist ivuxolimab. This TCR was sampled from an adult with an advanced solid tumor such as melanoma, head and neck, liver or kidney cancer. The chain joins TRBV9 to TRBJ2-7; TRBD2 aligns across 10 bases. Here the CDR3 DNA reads TGTGCCAGCAGCGCCCAAACTAGCGGGGCAACCTACGAGCAGTACTTC. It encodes CASSAQTSGATYEQYF.